The 29 T cell receptor beta chains below come from one sample, sequenced in a study of shared clonotypes between healthy human individuals. The naive CD8 fraction comprised CD45RO-negative cells positively selected for CCR7 and excluded terminally differentiated effector memory CD45RA+ cells. Profiled with immunoSEQ multiplex PCR; TCRdb holds only in-frame clones, not every one. The sample has some 1,900,000 clones, approximately 94% seen once. Sequences were obtained from naive CD8+ T cells sorted from blood. All receptors derive from a young man in good health.

The chain joins TRBV6-1 to TRBJ2-2; a possible D gene is TRBD1 (6 bases). Per the germline V gene, CDR1 is MNHNS and CDR2 is SASEGT. This CDR3 has 17 residues. V was clipped by 0 bases and J by 4 bases, with 15 bases between them. The CDR3 loop reads CASSEAGRGTPTGELFF. For the CDR3, the DNA is TGTGCCAGCAGTGAAGCAGGCAGGGGAACCCCCACCGGGGAGCTGTTTTTT.

This sequence joins TRBV5-1 and TRBJ2-7, with TRBD1 as a possible D gene (6 bases). V was shortened by 6 bases and J by 3 bases, with 22 bases between the two germline ends. The length of the CDR3 is 16 residues. Looked up from germline, CDR1 is SGHRS and CDR2 is YFSETQ. This CDR3 reads CASMGSGTRGIYEQYF. In DNA form, the CDR3 reads TGCGCCAGCATGGGCTCGGGGACAAGGGGTATCTACGAGCAGTACTTC.

This chain joins TRBV6-5 and TRBJ2-7; 10 nucleotides line up with TRBD2. In germline, CDR1 is MNHEY, CDR2 SVGAGI. The length of the CDR3 is 16 residues. The V and J ends lost 2 bases and 0 bases, in that order; junction bases with no gene match: 4. This CDR3 is CASSYTSGTSSYEQYF. DNA of the CDR3: TGTGCCAGCAGTTACACTAGCGGGACATCCTCCTACGAGCAGTACTTC.

The V gene is TRBV7-9, the J gene TRBJ2-1; TRBD1 might be the D (6 bases). The germline CDR1 and CDR2 sequences are SEHNR and FQNEAQ (reference sequence). CDR3 length: 15 amino acids. The V gene lost 4 bases and the J gene lost 6 bases, with 16 bases spanning the gap. The CDR3 sequence is CASSSEGEWFNEQFF. The CDR3, as DNA: TGTGCCAGCAGCTCCGAGGGGGAGTGGTTCAATGAGCAGTTCTTC.

The chain joins TRBV9 to TRBJ2-6, with 7 positions matching TRBD1. The V and J ends lost 3 bases and 1 base, in that order; junction bases with no gene match: 10. The CDR3 runs 18 residues. Germline CDR1 SGDLS, CDR2 YYNGEE. CDR3 DNA sequence: TGTGCCAGCAGCGACCCGGGACAGACGCATTCTGGGGCCAACGTCCTGACTTTC. It is translated as CASSDPGQTHSGANVLTF. The whole variable domain, remainder taken from reference TRBV9 and TRBJ2-6, is DSGVTQTPKHLITATGQRVTLRCSPRSGDLSVYWYQQSLDQGLQFLIQYYNGEERAKGNILERFSAQQFPDLHSELNLSSLELGDSALYFCASSDPGQTHSGANVLTFGAGSRLTVL.

The chain recombines TRBV4-1 with TRBJ2-3, with D possibly matching TRBD2 (6 bases). The CDR3 spans 15 residues. Trimming removed 1 base at V and 0 bases at J, with 8 bases between. Germline CDR1 and CDR2: MGHRA and YSYEKL. The CDR3 nucleotides are TGCGCCAGCAGCCAAGGGAGCGGGAGCACAGATACGCAGTATTTT. Amino acids: CASSQGSGSTDTQYF.

This chain uses TRBV6-6 with TRBJ2-1; 10 bases match TRBD2. Germline V CDR1 and CDR2: MNHNY, SVGAGI (reference sequence). The CDR3 sequence is 16 residues long. V shed 3 bases and J 4 bases; nucleotides not matched to a gene: 6. The CDR3 nucleotides are TGTGCCAGCAGTTATCTCACTAGCGGGACTTACAATGAGCAGTTCTTC. It codes for CASSYLTSGTYNEQFF.

The chain employs TRBV6-4 and TRBJ2-7, with TRBD2 as a possible D gene (5 bases). CDR1 is MRHNA, CDR2 SNTAGT, per germline. V gave up 3 bases and J gave up 0 bases, with 12 bases separating them. CDR3 size: 15 residues. CDR3 nucleotide sequence: TGTGCCAGCAGTGAGGAGGTACGGAGCTCCTACGAGCAGTACTTC. Translated: CASSEEVRSSYEQYF.

The rearrangement links TRBV29-1 to TRBJ1-1; possible D gene TRBD1, 6 bases. The CDR3 totals 14 residues. The germline V gene has CDR1 SQVTM and CDR2 ANQGSEA. The V end lost 5 bases, the J end lost 1 base, and 14 bases lay between the germline ends. The CDR3 region has the DNA TGCAGCGTTTGGGGGGCAGGTGGGAACACTGAAGCTTTCTTT. Translated: CSVWGAGGNTEAFF.

This clone was detected only once. V gene TRBV9 combines with J gene TRBJ2-3; TRBD2 agrees at 12 bases. CDR1 is SGDLS, CDR2 YYNGEE, per germline. The CDR3 has 17 residues. After removal of 2 bases from V and 2 bases from J, the junction contained 6 bases not matched to a gene. The CDR3 bases are TGTGCCAGCAGCGTTTCTCGGACTAGCGGGGACACAGATACGCAGTATTTT. Translation gives CASSVSRTSGDTDTQYF.

V is TRBV7-2 and J is TRBJ1-1; D is unresolved. V was clipped by 1 base and J by 3 bases, with 9 bases between them. The CDR3 is made up of 14 amino acids. Germline V gives CDR1 SGHTA, CDR2 FQGNSA. The CDR3 nucleotides read TGTGCCAGCAGCTTAGAAAGGGCGTACACTGAAGCTTTCTTT. This translates into CASSLERAYTEAFF.

The chain recombines TRBV13 with TRBJ2-7; 7 nucleotides match TRBD2. V lost 5 bases and J lost 6; bases outside the gene matches: 13. Germline V gene data show CDR1 as PRHDT and CDR2 as FYEKMQ (reference sequence). The CDR3 is 15 amino acids. The CDR3: CASSHSWEGPPEQYF. CDR3 bases: TGTGCCAGCAGCCACTCGTGGGAGGGCCCGCCCGAGCAGTACTTC.

V usage is TRBV5-6 and J usage is TRBJ1-1, with TRBD1 as a possible D gene (5 bases). The CDR3 runs 14 residues. CDR1 SGHDT and CDR2 YYEEEE come from the germline V gene. Trimming took 2 bases from V and 2 from J, leaving 10 bases between them. The CDR3 region has the DNA TGTGCCAGCAGCTTCGATGGGGCAAACACTGAAGCTTTCTTT. Translation: CASSFDGANTEAFF.

The rearrangement links TRBV29-1 to TRBJ2-7; D not resolved. Germline CDR1 and CDR2: SQVTM and ANQGSEA. CDR3 length: 13 amino acids. Trimming cost V 1 base and J 2 bases, with 9 bases left between them. The CDR3 bases are TGCAGCGTTGAAGGGCAGATGCCCTACGAGCAGTACTTC. Translating it yields CSVEGQMPYEQYF.

V is TRBV6-6 and J is TRBJ2-7, with D uncertain. V was clipped by 5 bases and J by 2 bases, with 16 bases between them. Germline values: CDR1 MNHNY, CDR2 SVGAGI (reference sequence). The CDR3 length is 15 residues. The CDR3 nucleotides are TGTGCCAGCAGTCCTTCAGACAAAAGTCCCTACGAGCAGTACTTC. Protein sequence: CASSPSDKSPYEQYF.

The chain employs TRBV28 and TRBJ2-3, with 11 bases aligning to TRBD1. V gave up 4 bases and J gave up 2 bases; unmatched junction bases: 8. Germline CDR1 MDHEN, CDR2 SYDVKM. The CDR3 loop spans 17 amino acids. The CDR3 spells CASSSPGQGVDTDTQYF. The CDR3 region has the DNA TGTGCCAGCAGTTCTCCGGGACAGGGGGTTGACACAGATACGCAGTATTTT. The variable domain in full, completed from reference TRBV28 and TRBJ2-3, reads DVKVTQSSRYLVKRTGEKVFLECVQDMDHENMFWYRQDPGLGLRLIYFSYDVKMKEKGDIPEGYSVSREKKERFSLILESASTNQTSMYLCASSSPGQGVDTDTQYFGPGTRLTVL.

V is TRBV7-9 and J is TRBJ2-1; the D gene is possibly TRBD2 (6 bases). The CDR3 covers 13 residues. Trimming cost V 7 bases and J 3 bases, with 10 bases left between them. Germline loops: CDR1 SEHNR, CDR2 FQNEAQ (reference sequence). CDR3: CASKMEGYNEQFF. The CDR3 nucleotides are TGTGCCAGCAAAATGGAGGGCTACAATGAGCAGTTCTTC.

The chain combines TRBV2 with TRBJ2-7, with TRBD2 identical over 8 bases. V gave up 8 bases and J gave up 6 bases; unmatched junction bases: 9. This CDR3 is 13 amino acids long. Germline CDR1 reads SNHLY; CDR2 reads FYNNEI. The chain's CDR3 is CASGLAGPPEQYF. For the CDR3, the DNA is TGTGCCAGCGGATTAGCGGGACCCCCCGAGCAGTACTTC.

The rearrangement joins TRBV4-1 to TRBJ1-1; D not certain. Trimming shortened V by 4 bases and J by 0 bases, and 9 bases separated the two germline ends. This CDR3 comprises 14 residues. CDR1 and CDR2 from the germline V gene are MGHRA and YSYEKL. CDR3 DNA sequence: TGCGCCAGCAGCCCCGGGAGCATGAACACTGAAGCTTTCTTT. Translation: CASSPGSMNTEAFF.

V is TRBV11-2 and J is TRBJ2-4; 8 bases agree with TRBD1. The germline CDR1 and CDR2 sequences are SGHAT and FQNNGV. This CDR3 has 15 amino acids. Trimming took 7 bases from V and 7 from J; bases not matched to a gene: 12. CDR3 bases: TGTGCCAGCACCCTCGGAGGGCAGGGGGCTAACATTCAGTACTTC. As protein: CASTLGGQGANIQYF.

This chain links TRBV5-6 with TRBJ1-2; D remains unclear. The CDR3 length is 14 residues. Germline V lookup: CDR1 SGHDT, CDR2 YYEEEE. The V end lost 3 bases, the J end lost 7 bases, and 16 bases lay between the germline ends. The CDR3 loop reads CASSSTRGLVGYTF. Here the CDR3 DNA reads TGTGCCAGCAGCTCCACGCGAGGGTTGGTTGGCTACACCTTC.

The rearrangement uses TRBV7-2 and TRBJ2-5, with D unclear. Germline loops: CDR1 SGHTA, CDR2 FQGNSA. Trimming removed 1 base from V and 2 bases from J, with 8 bases in between. The CDR3 has 14 residues. CDR3 sequence: CASSLEPLQETQYF. CDR3 sequence (DNA): TGTGCCAGCAGCTTAGAACCCCTGCAAGAGACCCAGTACTTC.

This rearrangement joins TRBV10-1 to TRBJ2-3, with 7 positions matching TRBD2. The junction had 8 bases not matched to a gene; V was cut back by 2 bases and J by 6 bases. CDR1 is WNHNN and CDR2 is SYGVQD in the germline V gene (reference sequence). The CDR3 loop spans 15 amino acids. The CDR3 DNA is TGCGCCAGCAGTGAGGGGACTACCTCCGCCGATACGCAGTATTTT. This encodes CASSEGTTSADTQYF.

The V call is TRBV2, the J call TRBJ2-5, with TRBD2 matching 9 bases. Germline values: CDR1 SNHLY, CDR2 FYNNEI. The J segment lost 5 bases and the V segment lost 6 bases, leaving 4 bases of the junction unmatched. The CDR3 contains 13 residues. CDR3 DNA: TGTGCCAGCAGAGTCACTAGCGGGGAGACCCAGTACTTC. Its protein is CASRVTSGETQYF.

The chain joins TRBV13 to TRBJ2-1; 7 bases are shared with TRBD2. The V gene end was trimmed by 2 bases and the J gene end by 4 bases; junction bases not matched to a gene: 5. Per germline, CDR1 PRHDT and CDR2 FYEKMQ (reference sequence). This CDR3 has 15 amino acids. This CDR3 reads CASSLQGAGYNEQFF. Here the CDR3 DNA reads TGTGCCAGCAGCTTACAAGGAGCGGGGTACAATGAGCAGTTCTTC.

The chain is built from TRBV10-1 and TRBJ2-7; TRBD2 aligns across 9 bases. The CDR3 is 15 amino acids. The trim removed 3 bases at V and 5 bases at J, leaving 8 bases unmatched. From germline, CDR1 is WNHNN and CDR2 SYGVQD (reference sequence). DNA for the CDR3: TGCGCCAGCAGTGACCTAGCGGGGCTGCCTGACGAGCAGTACTTC. Translation: CASSDLAGLPDEQYF.

CDR3: CASSGSTGEVGGYTF. CDR3 bases: TGTGCCAGCAGCGGATCTACAGGGGAGGTCGGAGGCTACACCTTC. The chain has TRBV9 and TRBJ1-2; 7 bases fit TRBD1. Germline CDR1 reads SGDLS; CDR2 reads YYNGEE. The trim removed 3 bases at V and 8 bases at J, leaving 13 bases unmatched. CDR3 size: 15 residues.

J is TRBJ2-5 and V is TRBV6-6; D gene ambiguous. The CDR3 has 14 residues. CDR1 is MNHNY and CDR2 is SVGAGI in the germline V gene (reference sequence). The V end was cut by 2 bases, the J end by 5 bases, with 12 bases between. The CDR3 reads CASSYHWAVETQYF. CDR3 sequence (DNA): TGTGCCAGCAGTTACCACTGGGCTGTGGAGACCCAGTACTTC.

This clone was counted a single time. The V and J genes are TRBV6-1 and TRBJ2-7; D remains ambiguous. Germline CDR1 is MNHNS and CDR2 is SASEGT. The CDR3 totals 16 residues. Trimming stripped 3 bases from V and 0 bases from J, with 15 bases between. CDR3 in DNA: TGTGCCAGCAGTGAGGGGTCGATAGGGTCCTCCTACGAGCAGTACTTC. It codes for CASSEGSIGSSYEQYF.